The rows below give T cell receptor beta chains drawn from one sample of a study of CD8+CD57+ T cells in acquired aplastic anemia. TCRdb reanalysed the reads using MiXCR and keeps one entry per CDR3 protein. This table holds 150,000 to 200,000 distinct CDR3 sequences, roughly 48% found once. Sequenced material: sorted CD4+, CD8+, or CD8+CD57+ T cells (not recorded which) from PBMCs. The origin of the receptors is a human donor with aplastic anemia. Both conserved end residues are part of each CDR3. A D gene is named only where the DNA matches it firmly. Clone size is not always given. Where it is, it says once, few, many or a class for expanded clones.

V gene	D gene	J gene	clone size	CDR3 protein	CDR3 DNA
TRBV6-2/TRBV6-3	NA	TRBJ1-6	NA	CASSSTGRSYNSPLHF	TGTGCCAGCAGTAGTACAGGGCGCTCCTATAATTCACCCCTCCACTTT
TRBV15	TRBD1	TRBJ2-2	NA	CATSRITGGTGELFF	TGTGCCACCAGCAGAATTACAGGGGGGACCGGGGAGCTGTTTTTT
TRBV19	NA	TRBJ1-1	once	CASRNPGHPSNTEAFF	TGTGCCAGCCGCAACCCGGGACACCCTTCCAACACTGAAGCTTTCTTT
TRBV24-1	TRBD1	TRBJ2-1	NA	CAIGTAMGEQFF	TGTGCCATCGGGACAGCTATGGGTGAGCAGTTCTTC
TRBV10-3	NA	TRBJ1-5	NA	CAIRFEGGSSQPQHF	TGTGCCATCCGCTTTGAGGGGGGCTCCTCTCAGCCCCAGCATTTT
TRBV2	NA	TRBJ2-7	NA	CASSGGGLSGEQYF	TGTGCCAGCAGTGGAGGGGGACTCTCGGGGGAGCAGTACTTC
TRBV19	NA	TRBJ1-2	NA	CASSLARGLYGYTF	TGTGCCAGTAGTCTTGCCAGGGGCCTCTATGGCTACACCTTC
TRBV25-1	NA	TRBJ1-2	NA	CASSEGGYTNGYTF	TGTGCCAGCAGTGAAGGGGGGTATACGAATGGCTACACCTTC
TRBV19	TRBD2	TRBJ2-6	NA	CASSIVAGPSGANVLTF	TGTGCCAGTAGTATAGTAGCGGGTCCCTCTGGGGCCAACGTCCTGACTTTC
TRBV10-1	NA	TRBJ2-7	NA	CASSQDMISYEQYF	TGCGCCAGCAGCCAAGATATGATCTCCTACGAGCAGTACTTC
TRBV12-3/TRBV12-4	NA	TRBJ1-2	many	CASRTTTGSTGSGYTF	TGTGCCAGCAGGACTACAACAGGCTCTACCGGGAGTGGCTACACCTTC